This TCR beta chain was obtained from a study of blood T cells in healthy people across ages. Study-level information: Template switching retrieved approximately one barcoded beta molecule for each two T cells. Findings of the study overall: Age advanced and TCR beta diversity per million T cells fell, roughly linearly. The study found TCR beta diversity correlated strongly with naive T cell percentage.

A word on this clonotype: Its antigen is currently unknown.

Germline CDR1 and CDR2: SQVTM and ANQGSEA. CDR3 length equals 12 residues. Healthy Russian Caucasian donors spanned ages 6 to 90 years. Primed by a sample-barcoded 5' primer and a J-beta primer mix, a second PCR proceeded for 7 to 11 cycles. Each CDR3 protein gets one entry after TCRdb re-called the 5' RACE reads with MiXCR. The table includes roughly 900,000 distinct CDR3 sequences, under 50% detected once. This TCR was recovered from a man younger than 40 in good health. The sample was blood. The chain uses TRBV29-1 and TRBJ2-7, with D possibly matching TRBD2 (6 bases). The tail of the sequence fits TRBJ2-4 better, so the J call may be wrong. DNA for the CDR3: TGCAGCGTTTGTCTGGGAGGAAACATTCAGTACTTC. Amino acids: CSVCLGGNIQYF.